This is a list of T cell receptor beta chains from one sample in a study of cytotoxic CD8 clonotypes in ibrutinib-treated CLL. The repertoire was sequenced with immunoSEQ multiplex PCR; TCRdb's copy has only in-frame clones and lacks some. Altogether under 200,000 clones are present, more than 80% being singletons, with the ten largest covering roughly 4.6%. Specimen: PBMCs, collected after 24 months of ibrutinib treatment. These receptors all stem from a human donor with chronic lymphocytic leukemia. The CDR3 runs from the conserved cysteine through the conserved F or W. Each record gives: clone size, V gene, J gene, D gene, CDR3 protein, CDR3 DNA. A D gene is named only where the DNA matches it firmly. Size values are once, few and many counts, or a class for expanded clones, and some rows have none.

clone size: NA
V gene: TRBV6-1
J gene: TRBJ1-2
D gene: NA
CDR3 protein: CASGEASYGYTF
CDR3 DNA: TGTGCCAGCGGAGAGGCTTCGTATGGCTACACCTTC

clone size: once
V gene: TRBV5-1
J gene: TRBJ2-5
D gene: TRBD2
CDR3 protein: CASSRKPSGGLKETQYF
CDR3 DNA: TGCGCCAGCAGCAGAAAACCAAGCGGGGGCCTCAAAGAGACCCAGTACTTC

clone size: NA
V gene: TRBV11-3
J gene: TRBJ2-3
D gene: NA
CDR3 protein: CASSPQGPSSTDTQYF
CDR3 DNA: TGTGCCAGCAGCCCCCAGGGCCCTTCAAGCACAGATACGCAGTATTTT

clone size: NA
V gene: TRBV5-1
J gene: TRBJ2-5
D gene: TRBD1
CDR3 protein: CASSQSRTGGRETQYF
CDR3 DNA: TGCGCCAGCAGCCAAAGCCGGACAGGGGGGAGGGAGACCCAGTACTTC

clone size: NA
V gene: TRBV5-1
J gene: TRBJ2-5
D gene: TRBD1
CDR3 protein: CASSPVLQGELRNQYF
CDR3 DNA: TGCGCCAGCAGCCCTGTCCTACAGGGGGAACTGAGAAACCAGTACTTC

clone size: NA
V gene: TRBV18
J gene: TRBJ2-1
D gene: NA
CDR3 protein: CASSPRAKGYNEQFF
CDR3 DNA: TGTGCCAGCTCACCACGGGCGAAGGGCTACAATGAGCAGTTCTTC

clone size: NA
V gene: TRBV19
J gene: TRBJ2-2
D gene: NA
CDR3 protein: CASSNPGNTGELFF
CDR3 DNA: TGTGCCAGTAGTAATCCAGGGAACACCGGGGAGCTGTTTTTT

clone size: NA
V gene: TRBV21-1
J gene: TRBJ1-3
D gene: NA
CDR3 protein: CASSKGWRGGNTIYF
CDR3 DNA: TGTGCCAGCAGCAAAGGATGGAGGGGAGGAAACACCATATATTTT

clone size: NA
V gene: TRBV15
J gene: TRBJ1-1
D gene: NA
CDR3 protein: CATSKVENTEAFF
CDR3 DNA: TGTGCCACCAGCAAAGTCGAGAACACTGAAGCTTTCTTT

clone size: NA
V gene: TRBV10-3
J gene: TRBJ1-4
D gene: TRBD1
CDR3 protein: CAISEGTGGEKLFF
CDR3 DNA: TGTGCCATCAGTGAAGGGACAGGGGGAGAAAAACTGTTTTTT

clone size: NA
V gene: TRBV28
J gene: TRBJ2-4
D gene: NA
CDR3 protein: CASNRLGNIYF
CDR3 DNA: TGTGCCAGCAATCGGTTAGGGAATATCTACTTC

clone size: NA
V gene: TRBV27
J gene: TRBJ2-3
D gene: NA
CDR3 protein: CASSLGDTQYF
CDR3 DNA: TGTGCCAGCAGTTTAGGAGATACGCAGTATTTT

clone size: NA
V gene: TRBV7-2
J gene: TRBJ2-5
D gene: TRBD2
CDR3 protein: CASSLSTRGRRGETQYF
CDR3 DNA: TGTGCCAGCAGCTTAAGTACTCGCGGGAGACGCGGAGAGACCCAGTACTTC

clone size: NA
V gene: TRBV18
J gene: TRBJ1-6
D gene: NA
CDR3 protein: CASSPWNGGNSPLHF
CDR3 DNA: TGTGCCAGCTCCCCGTGGAACGGGGGGAATTCACCCCTCCACTTT

clone size: NA
V gene: TRBV18
J gene: TRBJ1-1
D gene: NA
CDR3 protein: CASSPGRTNTEAFF
CDR3 DNA: TGTGCCAGCTCACCTGGACGGACGAACACTGAAGCTTTCTTT

clone size: NA
V gene: TRBV7-9
J gene: TRBJ2-7
D gene: TRBD2
CDR3 protein: CASSSSRPSGNYEQYF
CDR3 DNA: TGTGCCAGCAGCTCCTCGAGGCCTAGCGGCAACTACGAGCAGTACTTC

clone size: NA
V gene: TRBV4-3
J gene: TRBJ2-7
D gene: TRBD1
CDR3 protein: CASSQEPSGTGAYEQYF
CDR3 DNA: TGCGCCAGCAGCCAAGAGCCCTCGGGGACAGGGGCCTACGAGCAGTACTTC

clone size: NA
V gene: TRBV4-1
J gene: TRBJ1-5
D gene: NA
CDR3 protein: CASSQDFLHSNQPQHF
CDR3 DNA: TGCGCCAGCAGCCAAGATTTTTTGCATAGCAATCAGCCCCAGCATTTT

clone size: NA
V gene: TRBV2
J gene: TRBJ2-1
D gene: TRBD2
CDR3 protein: CASSPGLAGVAYYNEQFF
CDR3 DNA: TGTGCCAGCAGTCCGGGACTAGCGGGAGTGGCGTACTACAATGAGCAGTTCTTC

clone size: NA
V gene: TRBV18
J gene: TRBJ2-3
D gene: NA
CDR3 protein: CASSLRRADTDTQYF
CDR3 DNA: TGTGCCAGCTCACTCCGGAGGGCGGACACAGATACGCAGTATTTT

clone size: NA
V gene: TRBV7-6
J gene: TRBJ1-2
D gene: TRBD1
CDR3 protein: CASSLEAGGINYGYTF
CDR3 DNA: TGTGCCAGCAGCCTGGAAGCAGGGGGAATTAACTATGGCTACACCTTC

clone size: NA
V gene: TRBV30
J gene: TRBJ2-3
D gene: NA
CDR3 protein: CAWSMGTMEDTQYF
CDR3 DNA: TGTGCCTGGAGTATGGGTACGATGGAGGATACGCAGTATTTT

clone size: few
V gene: TRBV5-6
J gene: TRBJ2-4
D gene: NA
CDR3 protein: CASSFLTSGKNIQYF
CDR3 DNA: TGTGCCAGCAGCTTTCTCACTTCGGGTAAAAACATTCAGTACTTC

clone size: NA
V gene: TRBV6-5
J gene: TRBJ1-1
D gene: NA
CDR3 protein: CASSRTPTSNTEAFF
CDR3 DNA: TGTGCCAGCAGCCGGACACCTACGTCGAACACTGAAGCTTTCTTT

clone size: NA
V gene: TRBV14
J gene: TRBJ1-3
D gene: NA
CDR3 protein: CASSPKGLNSGNTIYF
CDR3 DNA: TGTGCCAGCAGCCCAAAAGGGCTAAACTCTGGAAACACCATATATTTT

clone size: NA
V gene: TRBV7-8
J gene: TRBJ1-4
D gene: NA
CDR3 protein: CASSPPGGKEKLFF
CDR3 DNA: TGTGCCAGCAGCCCTCCCGGGGGTAAGGAAAAACTGTTTTTT

clone size: few
V gene: TRBV6-1
J gene: TRBJ1-1
D gene: NA
CDR3 protein: CASTRGGVNTEAFF
CDR3 DNA: TGTGCCAGCACCCGGGGAGGGGTGAACACTGAAGCTTTCTTT

clone size: NA
V gene: TRBV18
J gene: TRBJ1-5
D gene: NA
CDR3 protein: CASSPFRDLRSNQPQHF
CDR3 DNA: TGTGCCAGCTCACCTTTCCGGGACTTGCGCAGCAATCAGCCCCAGCATTTT

clone size: NA
V gene: TRBV2
J gene: TRBJ2-7
D gene: NA
CDR3 protein: CASRTGPWEQYF
CDR3 DNA: TGTGCCAGCAGGACAGGACCTTGGGAGCAGTACTTC

clone size: NA
V gene: TRBV28
J gene: TRBJ2-7
D gene: TRBD2
CDR3 protein: CASVSSGTLSYEQYF
CDR3 DNA: TGTGCCAGTGTAAGTAGCGGGACCCTCTCCTACGAGCAGTACTTC

clone size: NA
V gene: TRBV18
J gene: TRBJ2-3
D gene: NA
CDR3 protein: CASSPRGSTDTQYF
CDR3 DNA: TGTGCCAGCTCACCACGGGGTAGCACAGATACGCAGTATTTT

clone size: NA
V gene: TRBV6-5
J gene: TRBJ2-1
D gene: NA
CDR3 protein: CASSYGVSWRVNEQFF
CDR3 DNA: TGTGCCAGCAGTTACGGGGTTAGTTGGAGGGTCAATGAGCAGTTCTTC

clone size: once
V gene: TRBV28
J gene: TRBJ1-1
D gene: NA
CDR3 protein: CASRLIRSTEAFF
CDR3 DNA: TGTGCCAGCAGGTTGATAAGAAGCACTGAAGCTTTCTTT

clone size: NA
V gene: TRBV30
J gene: TRBJ2-1
D gene: NA
CDR3 protein: CAWSPAGNNEQFF
CDR3 DNA: TGTGCCTGGAGTCCGGCCGGGAACAATGAGCAGTTCTTC

clone size: NA
V gene: TRBV19
J gene: TRBJ2-2
D gene: TRBD2
CDR3 protein: CASSKAGQLTGELFF
CDR3 DNA: TGTGCCAGTAGTAAAGCGGGGCAGCTCACCGGGGAGCTGTTTTTT

clone size: once
V gene: TRBV2
J gene: TRBJ2-7
D gene: NA
CDR3 protein: CASSARREQYF
CDR3 DNA: TGTGCCAGCAGTGCGAGGAGAGAGCAGTACTTC

clone size: NA
V gene: TRBV19
J gene: TRBJ2-5
D gene: TRBD2
CDR3 protein: CASSIVRGSLAGGPQETQYF
CDR3 DNA: TGTGCCAGTAGTATAGTCCGCGGCTCACTAGCGGGAGGTCCTCAAGAGACCCAGTACTTC

clone size: NA
V gene: TRBV19
J gene: TRBJ2-3
D gene: TRBD1
CDR3 protein: CASSIDQGESTDTQYF
CDR3 DNA: TGTGCCAGTAGTATAGACCAGGGGGAGAGCACAGATACGCAGTATTTT

clone size: NA
V gene: TRBV13
J gene: TRBJ2-7
D gene: NA
CDR3 protein: CASSLYQDFSYEQYF
CDR3 DNA: TGTGCCAGCAGCTTATATCAGGACTTCTCCTACGAGCAGTACTTC

clone size: NA
V gene: TRBV30
J gene: TRBJ1-5
D gene: TRBD1
CDR3 protein: CAWSRQGNQPQHF
CDR3 DNA: TGTGCCTGGAGTCGACAGGGGAATCAGCCCCAGCATTTT

clone size: NA
V gene: TRBV9
J gene: TRBJ2-3
D gene: NA
CDR3 protein: CASSPPGPDTQYF
CDR3 DNA: TGTGCCAGCAGCCCCCCCGGCCCAGATACGCAGTATTTT

clone size: NA
V gene: TRBV7-8
J gene: TRBJ2-1
D gene: NA
CDR3 protein: CASSLAVRPPDNEQFF
CDR3 DNA: TGTGCCAGCAGCTTAGCGGTGCGGCCACCGGACAATGAGCAGTTCTTC

clone size: NA
V gene: TRBV16
J gene: TRBJ2-4
D gene: NA
CDR3 protein: CASSAPGRKNIQYF
CDR3 DNA: TGTGCCAGCAGCGCACCGGGACGGAAAAACATTCAGTACTTC

clone size: NA
V gene: TRBV7-3
J gene: TRBJ1-2
D gene: TRBD1
CDR3 protein: CASSLTEGRTGNGYTF
CDR3 DNA: TGTGCCAGCAGCTTAACCGAGGGAAGGACAGGGAACGGCTACACCTTC

clone size: NA
V gene: TRBV27
J gene: TRBJ1-1
D gene: NA
CDR3 protein: CASFGWNTEAFF
CDR3 DNA: TGTGCCAGCTTTGGGTGGAACACTGAAGCTTTCTTT

clone size: NA
V gene: TRBV7-6
J gene: TRBJ2-7
D gene: NA
CDR3 protein: CASSYRVDEQYF
CDR3 DNA: TGTGCCAGCAGCTACAGGGTCGACGAGCAGTACTTC

clone size: NA
V gene: TRBV10-2
J gene: TRBJ1-1
D gene: NA
CDR3 protein: CASSEGHMNTEAFF
CDR3 DNA: TGCGCCAGCAGTGAGGGCCACATGAACACTGAAGCTTTCTTT

clone size: NA
V gene: TRBV7-8
J gene: TRBJ1-3
D gene: NA
CDR3 protein: CASSLAGENTIYF
CDR3 DNA: TGTGCCAGCAGCTTAGCCGGGGAAAACACCATATATTTT

clone size: NA
V gene: TRBV6-1
J gene: TRBJ2-5
D gene: TRBD1
CDR3 protein: CASSEAYGTGGGQETQYF
CDR3 DNA: TGTGCCAGCAGTGAAGCCTACGGGACAGGGGGAGGCCAAGAGACCCAGTACTTC

clone size: NA
V gene: TRBV5-4
J gene: TRBJ1-1
D gene: NA
CDR3 protein: CASSLGRQMNTEAFF
CDR3 DNA: TGTGCCAGCAGCTTGGGCAGACAGATGAACACTGAAGCTTTCTTT

clone size: NA
V gene: TRBV10-3
J gene: TRBJ1-1
D gene: NA
CDR3 protein: CAISESGAEAFF
CDR3 DNA: TGTGCCATCAGTGAGTCGGGGGCCGAGGCTTTCTTT

clone size: NA
V gene: TRBV19
J gene: TRBJ1-5
D gene: TRBD1
CDR3 protein: CASSRTGSSNQPQHF
CDR3 DNA: TGTGCCAGTAGTAGGACAGGGAGCAGCAATCAGCCCCAGCATTTT

clone size: NA
V gene: TRBV4-1
J gene: TRBJ1-6
D gene: TRBD1
CDR3 protein: CASSQDGDRGHDSPLHF
CDR3 DNA: TGCGCCAGCAGCCAAGATGGGGACAGGGGGCATGATTCACCCCTCCACTTT

clone size: few
V gene: TRBV9
J gene: TRBJ2-1
D gene: TRBD2
CDR3 protein: CASSPPPRGRAGNEQFF
CDR3 DNA: TGTGCCAGCAGCCCCCCCCCGCGCGGGAGGGCGGGGAATGAGCAGTTCTTC

clone size: NA
V gene: TRBV19
J gene: TRBJ1-1
D gene: NA
CDR3 protein: CASSTPPWGSTEAFF
CDR3 DNA: TGTGCCAGTAGTACACCCCCCTGGGGGTCCACTGAAGCTTTCTTT

clone size: NA
V gene: TRBV30
J gene: TRBJ1-2
D gene: TRBD1
CDR3 protein: CAWSVTGGRYGYTF
CDR3 DNA: TGTGCCTGGAGTGTAACAGGGGGCCGGTATGGCTACACCTTC

clone size: once
V gene: TRBV5-4
J gene: TRBJ2-5
D gene: NA
CDR3 protein: CASSLDLQETQYF
CDR3 DNA: TGTGCCAGCAGCTTGGACCTCCAAGAGACCCAGTACTTC